A selection of T cell receptor beta chains follows, all from one sample in a study of siplizumab effects on memory and regulatory T cells. The data were produced by immunoSEQ multiplex PCR, yet TCRdb's version contains in-frame clones alone and is incomplete. The sample carries around 97,000 clones, roughly 94% recorded once. Sequencing was carried out using non-Treg CD4+ T cells sorted from blood. The receptors were sampled from a human donor in good health. Both conserved end residues are part of each CDR3. The order of the fields is J gene, V gene, D gene, clone size, CDR3 DNA, CDR3 protein. D genes are given only for firm matches. Some rows mark clone size as missing; the rest say once, few, many or name a class of expanded clone.

>TRBJ1-1|TRBV7-9|.|.
TGTGCCAGCAGCTTAGCAGGGAAGAACACTGAAGCTTTCTTT
CASSLAGKNTEAFF
>TRBJ1-6|TRBV5-4|.|.
TGTGCCAGCAGCTTGGATGGCGACAGAAATTCACCCCTCCACTTT
CASSLDGDRNSPLHF
>TRBJ2-1|TRBV30|.|.
TGTGCCTGGAGTTCCCCCGGACCAGGGAAGTTCTTC
CAWSSPGPGKFF
>TRBJ2-4|TRBV19|.|.
TGTGCCAGTAGTATATCAGCGGCGAGAAACATTCAGTACTTC
CASSISAARNIQYF
>TRBJ2-7|TRBV30|TRBD1|.
TGTGCCCGGGGAAGGGGGCGTAACGAGCAGTACTTC
CARGRGRNEQYF
>TRBJ1-4|TRBV28|.|.
TGTGCCAGCAGTCTCCAGAGCCAACAGTCCGAAAAACTGTTTTTT
CASSLQSQQSEKLFF
>TRBJ1-5|TRBV10-3|.|.
TGTGCCATCAGTGAGAGCTGGCAGCCCCAGCATTTT
CAISESWQPQHF
>TRBJ2-3|TRBV6-4|TRBD2|.
TGTGCCAGCAGTGACGTAGGACTAGCGGGAGCCATGACCCTCGGGTATTTT
CASSDVGLAGAMTLGYF
>TRBJ2-3|TRBV5-1|TRBD1|.
TGCGCCAGCAGCGACGGGGACAGGATCACAGATACGCAGTATTTT
CASSDGDRITDTQYF
>TRBJ1-6|TRBV7-6|.|.
TGTGCCAGCAGCCCAGCCCTACAGATTTCACCCCTCCACTTT
CASSPALQISPLHF
>TRBJ2-6|TRBV28|.|.
TGTGCCAGCTACGGCCGCTCTGGGGCCAACGTCCTGACTTTC
CASYGRSGANVLTF
>TRBJ2-1|TRBV21-1|.|.
TGTGCCAGCAGCAAAGAGAGTCTAGCCCCTAGCAATGAGCAGTTCTTC
CASSKESLAPSNEQFF
>TRBJ1-1|TRBV5-1|.|.
TGCGCCAGCAGCTCAGGGCTACTGAACACTGAAGCTTTCTTT
CASSSGLLNTEAFF
>TRBJ2-2|TRBV5-1|.|once
TGCGCCAGCAGCCGGGGTGACACCGGGGAGCTGTTTTTT
CASSRGDTGELFF
>TRBJ2-2|TRBV19|TRBD1|.
TGTGCCAGTACCTATAGAGCGACAGGGGCCGACACCGGGGAGCTGTTTTTT
CASTYRATGADTGELFF
>TRBJ2-6|TRBV15|.|.
TGTGCCACCAGCAGAGATTTGAACTCTGGGGCCAACGTCCTGACTTTC
CATSRDLNSGANVLTF
>TRBJ1-2|TRBV25-1|.|.
TGTGCCAGCAGTGAATATGTGCCAGATTATGGCTACACCTTC
CASSEYVPDYGYTF
>TRBJ1-1|TRBV30|.|.
TGTGCCTGGACCAACATCCAGGGTGCTGAAGCTTTCTTT
CAWTNIQGAEAFF
>TRBJ2-3|TRBV5-1|.|few
TGCGCCAGCAGGGTGACAGGAACTGTGACACCAGATACGCAGTATTTT
CASRVTGTVTPDTQYF
>TRBJ1-1|TRBV30|.|.
TGTGCCTGGAGCAGGAGGGGGTCTTCTAAGACTGAAGCTTTCTTT
CAWSRRGSSKTEAFF
>TRBJ2-2|TRBV5-4|.|.
TGTGCCAGCAGCCGGCAGGGATATTCCGGGGAGCTGTTTTTT
CASSRQGYSGELFF
>TRBJ2-5|TRBV5-1|TRBD2|once
TGCGCCAGCAGCCCTGGCCGACTAGCTCGAGAGACCCAGTACTTC
CASSPGRLARETQYF
>TRBJ1-6|TRBV11-2|.|.
TGTGCCACTCGCTCCTTTCTGAGAAATACCCTCCACTTT
CATRSFLRNTLHF
>TRBJ1-4|TRBV9|.|few
TGTGCCAGCAGCGCCTCTGGACTGGGGGAAAAACTGTTTTTT
CASSASGLGEKLFF
>TRBJ2-2|TRBV5-1|.|.
TGCGCCAGCAGCTTGGTTGTTTCCGGGGAGCTGTTTTTT
CASSLVVSGELFF
>TRBJ2-7|TRBV10-1|.|.
TGCGCCAGCCCACGTCACTATACGGCCGTGTACGAGCAGTACTTC
CASPRHYTAVYEQYF
>TRBJ2-7|TRBV5-5|TRBD2|.
TGTGCCAGCAGCACCATAGCGGGGGATCGCTCCTACGAGCAGTACTTC
CASSTIAGDRSYEQYF
>TRBJ1-1|TRBV7-8|.|.
TGTGCCAGCAGCTTAAAGGGGGGGTCTGAAGCTTTCTTT
CASSLKGGSEAFF
>TRBJ2-7|TRBV30|.|.
TGTGCCTGGTCACCGGGACTCTCCTACGAGCAGTACTTC
CAWSPGLSYEQYF
>TRBJ1-2|TRBV28|TRBD1|.
TGTGCCAGCAGCCCTGGAGGAGCGGGACAGACAAACTATGGCTACACCTTC
CASSPGGAGQTNYGYTF
>TRBJ1-5|TRBV7-9|.|few
TGTGCCAGCAGCTTGAATGGTCATCAGCCCCAGCATTTT
CASSLNGHQPQHF
>TRBJ2-5|TRBV5-1|.|.
TGCGCCAGCAGCTTGGTCGCAGCTCAAGAGACCCAGTACTTC
CASSLVAAQETQYF
>TRBJ2-3|TRBV7-3|TRBD1|.
TGTGCCAGCAGCCCATCAGGGGGCGTAGCCACAGATACGCAGTATTTT
CASSPSGGVATDTQYF
>TRBJ2-3|TRBV5-5|.|.
TGTGCCAGCAGCTCCTCCGGGACTTCCCCAGATACGCAGTATTTT
CASSSSGTSPDTQYF
>TRBJ2-5|TRBV5-1|.|.
TGCGCCAGCAGCTTGGCTTCAAGAGAGACCCAGTACTTC
CASSLASRETQYF
>TRBJ2-7|TRBV28|TRBD2|.
TGTGCCAGCACCTTTAGCGGGACCACCTACGAGCAGTACTTC
CASTFSGTTYEQYF
>TRBJ1-1|TRBV6-1|TRBD1|.
TGTGCCACCAGAGGACAGGGCCATGAAGCTTTCTTT
CATRGQGHEAFF
>TRBJ2-7|TRBV11-2|.|.
TGTGCCAGCAGCTTCAGAAAGGGAGAGCAGTACTTC
CASSFRKGEQYF
>TRBJ1-3|TRBV19|.|.
TGTGCCAGTAGTCCCTTAATCTCTGGAAACACCATATATTTT
CASSPLISGNTIYF
>TRBJ2-1|TRBV12-5|TRBD1|.
TGTGCTAGTGGTGGGCCGCGACAGGGAAATGAGCAGTTCTTC
CASGGPRQGNEQFF
>TRBJ2-3|TRBV5-1|.|.
TGCGCCAGCAGTTACGACCCAACAGATACGCAGTATTTT
CASSYDPTDTQYF